The 31 T cell receptor beta chains below were found in one sample sequenced in a study of cytomegalovirus exposure and HLA in healthy donors. Use of 60 Vbeta and 13 Jbeta primers characterized the PCR. TCRdb's table, derived via immunoSEQ multiplex PCR, lists solely in-frame clones and lacks some. The table records approximately 170,000 clones, around 83% of them present only once. The sequencing input was PBMCs. The receptors were gathered from a man aged 45-65 years in good health and CMV-seropositive.

The rearrangement joins TRBV7-9 to TRBJ2-3; D unclear. Between the trimmed V and J ends, which lost 5 bases and 6 bases, there was a span of 12 bases. The CDR3 covers 13 residues. CDR1 is SEHNR, CDR2 FQNEAQ, per germline (reference sequence). This CDR3 is CASSARQQDTQYF. The CDR3 DNA sequence: TGTGCCAGCAGCGCCCGACAACAGGATACGCAGTATTTT.

The rearrangement links TRBV6-1 to TRBJ2-7; 7 positions match TRBD2. The CDR3 loop spans 13 amino acids. The V segment lost 5 bases and the J segment 3 bases; nucleotides outside the gene matches: 4. Germline values: CDR1 MNHNS, CDR2 SASEGT. In DNA form, the CDR3 reads TGTGCCAGCAGTCAGCGGGAAAACTACGAGCAGTACTTC. Protein product: CASSQRENYEQYF.

J is TRBJ2-2 and V is TRBV10-1; D is ambiguous. The germline V gene encodes CDR1 WNHNN and CDR2 SYGVQD (reference sequence). This CDR3 has 13 amino acids. V gave up 8 bases and J gave up 3 bases, with 10 bases separating them. The chain's CDR3 is CASSASYTGELFF. The CDR3, as DNA: TGCGCCAGCTCCGCGAGCTACACCGGGGAGCTGTTTTTT.

This clone was recorded once. The genes are TRBV4-3 and TRBJ2-2; TRBD1 aligns across 7 bases. The CDR3 extends over 15 amino acids. Germline loops: CDR1 LGHNA, CDR2 YSLEER. Trimming removed 1 base from V and 1 base from J; junction bases left unmatched: 0. CDR3 in amino acids: CASSQGTGNTGELFF. The CDR3 nucleotides read TGCGCCAGCAGCCAAGGGACAGGGAACACCGGGGAGCTGTTTTTT.

The chain recombines TRBV10-3 with TRBJ2-7; perhaps TRBD1 as D (6 bases). This CDR3 comprises 13 residues. The germline CDR1 and CDR2 sequences are ENHRY and SYGVKD. V was cut by 6 bases and J by 6 bases, with 15 bases left in between. CDR3 bases: TGTGCCATCAGAGAAATGGACAGAAGCGAGCAGTACTTC. It specifies CAIREMDRSEQYF.

The V and J genes are TRBV10-1 and TRBJ1-4, with 7 nucleotides matching TRBD1. CDR1 is WNHNN, CDR2 SYGVQD, per germline (reference sequence). The CDR3 extends over 14 amino acids. V was pared by 7 bases and J by 7 bases, with 9 bases of the junction left unmatched. This CDR3 is CASIGGTEVEKLFF. CDR3 DNA: TGCGCCAGCATTGGGGGGACAGAGGTTGAAAAACTGTTTTTT.

V is TRBV19 and J is TRBJ1-1; 8 positions match TRBD1. This CDR3 spans 15 amino acids. Trimming removed 4 bases from V and 2 bases from J; junction bases left unmatched: 6. Germline loops: CDR1 LNHDA, CDR2 SQIVND (reference sequence). The DNA for the CDR3 is TGTGCCAGTAGTAAATATGGGACAGGCAACACTGAAGCTTTCTTT. Protein product: CASSKYGTGNTEAFF.

This chain links TRBV7-8 with TRBJ2-5, with 7 bases that match TRBD1. V was clipped by 5 bases and J by 5 bases; unmatched bases: 5. The CDR3 runs to 13 residues. The germline gives CDR1 SGHVS, CDR2 FQNEAQ. The DNA for the CDR3 is TGTGCCAGCAGCCAGGGGGTGTGGGAGACCCAGTACTTC. Translation gives CASSQGVWETQYF.

This sequence joins TRBV18 and TRBJ2-1; 11 bases are shared with TRBD2. Trimming took 2 bases from V and 2 from J; bases not matched to a gene: 2. This CDR3 contains 16 residues. Germline CDR1 KGHSH, CDR2 LQKENI. CDR3 in amino acids: CASSPRLAGTYNEQFF. CDR3 DNA: TGTGCCAGCTCACCAAGACTAGCGGGGACCTACAATGAGCAGTTCTTC.

This clone has more than one count but fewer than ten. J is TRBJ2-7 and V is TRBV9; 7 nucleotides align to TRBD1. The germline V gene has CDR1 SGDLS and CDR2 YYNGEE. Trimming took 3 bases from V and 2 from J; bases not matched to a gene: 8. The CDR3 contains 15 residues. This CDR3 is CASSGQGLGAYEQYF. The CDR3 bases are TGTGCCAGCAGCGGACAGGGATTAGGGGCCTACGAGCAGTACTTC. Full variable domain (rest looked up from reference TRBV9 and TRBJ2-7): DSGVTQTPKHLITATGQRVTLRCSPRSGDLSVYWYQQSLDQGLQFLIQYYNGEERAKGNILERFSAQQFPDLHSELNLSSLELGDSALYFCASSGQGLGAYEQYFGPGTRLTVT.

The chain carries TRBV29-1 and TRBJ2-5, with 11 bases aligning to TRBD1. With the DNA end fitting TRBJ2-7 better, the J assignment may be wrong. Germline V gene lookup returns CDR1 SQVTM and CDR2 ANQGSEA. This CDR3 has 18 amino acids. The DNA of the CDR3 is TGCAGCGTTGAAGGGGGTGGGGACAGGGGGATCTATTCCTACGAGCAGTACTTC. Its translation is CSVEGGGDRGIYSYEQYF.

The chain links TRBV5-1 to TRBJ1-1, with D maybe TRBD1 (5 bases). Trimming shortened V by 4 bases and J by 0 bases, and 13 bases separated the two germline ends. The CDR3 length is 15 residues. CDR1 SGHRS and CDR2 YFSETQ come from the germline V gene. This CDR3 reads CASSPIWGVNTEAFF. CDR3 sequence (DNA): TGCGCCAGCAGCCCGATTTGGGGGGTGAACACTGAAGCTTTCTTT.

This CDR3 reads CASSSDRQYF. The DNA of the CDR3 is TGTGCCAGCAGTTCAGACAGGCAGTATTTT. The rearrangement uses TRBV28 and TRBJ2-3, with a tentative D call TRBD1 (5 bases). Trimming shortened V by 4 bases and J by 11 bases, and 7 bases separated the two germline ends. Germline CDR1 is MDHEN and CDR2 is SYDVKM. The CDR3 contains 10 residues.

The chain uses TRBV7-6 and TRBJ1-3; D is unresolved. V shed 4 bases and J shed 1 base, with 8 bases lying between them. CDR3 size: 14 residues. CDR1 and CDR2 (germline): SGHVS, FNYEAQ. CDR3 sequence (DNA): TGTGCCAGCAGCTCGACTGCGTCTGGAAACACCATATATTTT. As protein: CASSSTASGNTIYF. Based on the CDR3 plus reference TRBV7-6 and TRBJ1-3, the full variable domain is GAGVSQSPRYKVTKRGQDVALRCDPISGHVSLYWYRQALGQGPEFLTYFNYEAQQDKSGLPNDRFSAERPEGSISTLTIQRTEQRDSAMYRCASSSTASGNTIYFGEGSWLTVV.

This chain links TRBV18 with TRBJ1-4, with D perhaps matching TRBD1 (6 bases). This CDR3 is built from 17 residues. The germline V gene encodes CDR1 KGHSH and CDR2 LQKENI. V lost 2 bases and J 0 bases, leaving 13 bases between the germline ends. The CDR3 nucleotides read TGTGCCAGCTCACCATCGGACAGAACTGCAACTAATGAAAAACTGTTTTTT. Encoded protein: CASSPSDRTATNEKLFF.

The genes are TRBV7-3 and TRBJ2-1, with TRBD1 matching 8 bases. This CDR3 is 13 amino acids long. Germline V gives CDR1 SGHTA, CDR2 FQGTGA. V gave up 5 bases and J gave up 6 bases; unmatched junction bases: 3. The CDR3, as DNA: TGTGCCAGCAGCAAGGACAGGGCCAATGAGCAGTTCTTC. Protein: CASSKDRANEQFF.

The V call is TRBV27, the J call TRBJ1-1, with D maybe TRBD1 (6 bases). This CDR3 comprises 13 residues. V was shortened by 5 bases and J by 8 bases, with 15 bases between the two germline ends. Looked up from germline, CDR1 is MNHEY and CDR2 is SMNVEV (reference sequence). CDR3 DNA: TGTGCCAGCAGTAGCAAGGGTAGGGGGGAAGCTTTCTTT. The encoded protein is CASSSKGRGEAFF.

The chain links TRBV6-1 to TRBJ2-3; a possible D gene is TRBD1 (5 bases). Per the germline V gene, CDR1 is MNHNS and CDR2 is SASEGT. Deletions cut 1 base from V and 2 bases from J, with 13 bases between. The CDR3 runs 16 residues. DNA for the CDR3: TGTGCCAGCAGTGAAGTTAAGGGGCTTCTCACAGATACGCAGTATTTT. Encoded protein: CASSEVKGLLTDTQYF.

CDR3 DNA: TGTGCCAGCAGCCCCCTACAGGGGCCGCTCGAGACCCAGTACTTC. This translates into CASSPLQGPLETQYF. This chain connects TRBV9 to TRBJ2-5, with 7 bases lining up with TRBD1. The germline CDR1 and CDR2 sequences are SGDLS and YYNGEE. The CDR3 has 15 residues. V lost 4 bases and J lost 5; bases outside the gene matches: 11.

The chain has TRBV5-4 and TRBJ1-2; possible D gene TRBD1, 5 bases. The length of the CDR3 is 15 residues. Trimming left V 0 bases short and J 6 bases short, with 15 bases between. Germline values: CDR1 SGHNT, CDR2 YYREEE (reference sequence). CDR3 region: CASSLAGTQRNGYTF. CDR3 nucleotides: TGTGCCAGCAGCTTGGCCGGGACTCAAAGAAATGGCTACACCTTC.

V usage is TRBV9 and J usage is TRBJ2-3, with TRBD2 matching over 8 bases. V shed 4 bases, J shed 2 bases, and the junction held 9 bases outside the gene matches. CDR1 is SGDLS and CDR2 is YYNGEE in the germline V gene. The CDR3 runs to 16 residues. The CDR3 region is CASSRTGTSLTDTQYF. The DNA of the CDR3 is TGTGCCAGCAGCCGGACCGGGACTAGTCTCACAGATACGCAGTATTTT. Supplemented by reference TRBV9 and TRBJ2-3, the full variable domain reads DSGVTQTPKHLITATGQRVTLRCSPRSGDLSVYWYQQSLDQGLQFLIQYYNGEERAKGNILERFSAQQFPDLHSELNLSSLELGDSALYFCASSRTGTSLTDTQYFGPGTRLTVL.

This clone is a singleton in its sample. The rearrangement links TRBV27 to TRBJ2-6, with 10 bases aligning to TRBD2. With V trimmed by 5 bases and J by 0 bases, 10 bases remained unmatched. The CDR3 totals 19 residues. Germline CDR1 MNHEY, CDR2 SMNVEV (reference sequence). The CDR3 DNA sequence: TGTGCCAGCAGTATTCGAGCGGGGGGGGTCTTCTCTGGGGCCAACGTCCTGACTTTC. It translates to CASSIRAGGVFSGANVLTF.

The chain recombines TRBV6-1 with TRBJ1-4; D is unclear. Germline CDR1 is MNHNS and CDR2 is SASEGT. The CDR3 contains 12 residues. Trimming shortened V by 6 bases and J by 6 bases, and 8 bases separated the two germline ends. The CDR3, as DNA: TGTGCCAGCAGCCCGGAGTATGAAAAACTGTTTTTT. Encoded protein: CASSPEYEKLFF.

This clone was detected only once. The chain employs TRBV7-2 and TRBJ2-6; TRBD2 matches 7 bases. With 10 bases clipped from V and 0 bases from J, the junction kept 12 bases outside the gene matches. The CDR3 length is 17 residues. Per the germline V gene, CDR1 is SGHTA and CDR2 is FQGNSA. CDR3 residues: CATPRGRVSSGANVLTF. The CDR3, as DNA: TGTGCCACCCCCCGGGGGAGGGTGTCCTCTGGGGCCAACGTCCTGACTTTC.

V is TRBV29-1 and J is TRBJ2-4; 8 positions match TRBD1. The CDR3 extends over 14 amino acids. J lost 2 bases, V lost 6 bases, and 6 bases had no gene match. From germline, CDR1 is SQVTM and CDR2 ANQGSEA. For the CDR3, the DNA is TGCAGCGTAGGACAGGGCTCGACCAAAAACATTCAGTACTTC. Translated, it gives CSVGQGSTKNIQYF.

The chain links TRBV28 to TRBJ2-7; 7 nucleotides line up with TRBD1. CDR1 and CDR2 (germline): MDHEN, SYDVKM. The CDR3 contains 14 residues. The V segment lost 3 bases and the J segment 3 bases; nucleotides outside the gene matches: 5. In DNA form, the CDR3 reads TGTGCCAGCAGTTTCTCCGGGACAGACTACGAGCAGTACTTC. Translation gives CASSFSGTDYEQYF.

This clone was observed a handful of times. The chain is built from TRBV28 and TRBJ2-1, with 8 bases aligning to TRBD1. CDR1 is MDHEN, CDR2 SYDVKM, per germline. CDR3 length: 14 amino acids. With 5 bases clipped from V and 7 bases from J, the junction kept 7 bases outside the gene matches. The CDR3 bases are TGTGCCAGCAGTCGGACAGGGTTGGGAAATGAGCAGTTCTTC. This codes for CASSRTGLGNEQFF.

V gene TRBV5-5 combines with J gene TRBJ1-5; 8 positions agree with TRBD1. V was pared by 3 bases and J by 3 bases, with 2 bases of the junction left unmatched. Germline V gene sequence: CDR1 SGHKS, CDR2 YYEKEE (reference sequence). The CDR3 is made up of 14 amino acids. The CDR3 loop is CASSWTGINQPQHF. The DNA of the CDR3 is TGTGCCAGCAGCTGGACAGGGATCAATCAGCCCCAGCATTTT.

The chain combines TRBV10-3 with TRBJ2-5; D not certain. The CDR3 totals 13 residues. Trimming removed 4 bases from V and 5 bases from J, with 11 bases in between. Looked up from germline, CDR1 is ENHRY and CDR2 is SYGVKD. The CDR3 loop reads CAISGGHPETQYF. The CDR3, as DNA: TGTGCCATCAGTGGAGGTCACCCCGAGACCCAGTACTTC.

This rearrangement joins TRBV5-8 to TRBJ2-5, with D perhaps matching TRBD2 (5 bases). Per the germline V gene, CDR1 is SGHTS and CDR2 is YDEGEE. This CDR3 comprises 13 residues. V was clipped by 5 bases and J by 1 base, with 9 bases between them. CDR3 amino acids: CASRRVAQETQYF. CDR3 bases: TGTGCCAGCAGGCGGGTAGCCCAAGAGACCCAGTACTTC.

The CDR3 loop reads CAWSGLAGGFPDTQYF. The CDR3 coding sequence is TGTGCCTGGAGCGGACTAGCGGGGGGGTTCCCAGATACGCAGTATTTT. This chain links TRBV30 with TRBJ2-3, with 15 bases aligning to TRBD2. The germline gives CDR1 GTSNPN, CDR2 SVGIG (reference sequence). The CDR3 extends over 16 amino acids. The V and J ends lost 3 bases and 4 bases, in that order; junction bases with no gene match: 5.